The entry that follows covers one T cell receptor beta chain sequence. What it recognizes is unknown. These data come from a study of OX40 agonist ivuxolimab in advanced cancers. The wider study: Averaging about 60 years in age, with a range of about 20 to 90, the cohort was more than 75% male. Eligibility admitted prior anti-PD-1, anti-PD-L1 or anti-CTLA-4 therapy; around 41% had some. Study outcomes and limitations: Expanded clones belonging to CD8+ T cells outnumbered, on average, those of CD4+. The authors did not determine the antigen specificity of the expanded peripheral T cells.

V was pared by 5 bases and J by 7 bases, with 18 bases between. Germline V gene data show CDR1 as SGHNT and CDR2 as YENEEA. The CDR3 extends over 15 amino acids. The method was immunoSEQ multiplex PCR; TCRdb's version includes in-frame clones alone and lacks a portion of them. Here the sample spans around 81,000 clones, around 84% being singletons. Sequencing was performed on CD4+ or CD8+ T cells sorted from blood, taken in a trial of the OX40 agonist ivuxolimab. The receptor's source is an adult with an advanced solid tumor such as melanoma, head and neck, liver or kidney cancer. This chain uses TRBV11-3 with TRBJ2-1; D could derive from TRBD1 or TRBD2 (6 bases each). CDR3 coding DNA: TGTGCCAGCAGCCTCTCGGGGGCAAGGGAGAATGAGCAGTTCTTC. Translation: CASSLSGARENEQFF.